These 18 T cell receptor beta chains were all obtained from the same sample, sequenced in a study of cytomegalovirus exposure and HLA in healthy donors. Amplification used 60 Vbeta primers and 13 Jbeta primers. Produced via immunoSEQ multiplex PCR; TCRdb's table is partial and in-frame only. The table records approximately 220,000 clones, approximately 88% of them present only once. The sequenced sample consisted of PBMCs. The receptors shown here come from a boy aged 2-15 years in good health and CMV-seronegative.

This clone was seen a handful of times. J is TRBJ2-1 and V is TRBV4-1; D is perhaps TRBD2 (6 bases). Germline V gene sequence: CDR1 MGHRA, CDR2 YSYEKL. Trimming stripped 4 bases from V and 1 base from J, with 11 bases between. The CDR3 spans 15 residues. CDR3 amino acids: CASSPGGNSYNEQFF. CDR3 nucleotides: TGCGCCAGCAGCCCCGGGGGAAATTCCTACAATGAGCAGTTCTTC.

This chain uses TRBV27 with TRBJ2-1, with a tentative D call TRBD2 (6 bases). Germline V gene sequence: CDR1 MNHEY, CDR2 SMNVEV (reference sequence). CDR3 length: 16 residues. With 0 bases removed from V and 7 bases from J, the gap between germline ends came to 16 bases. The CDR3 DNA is TGTGCCAGCAGTTTATCGGACTACTACCAGACAAATGAGCAGTTCTTC. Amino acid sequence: CASSLSDYYQTNEQFF.

In nucleotides, the CDR3 is TGCGCCAGCAGCCATGGTGAAGCTGCGACTTATGGCTACACCTTC. Translating it yields CASSHGEAATYGYTF. This sequence joins TRBV4-1 and TRBJ1-2, with no clear D. This CDR3 is 15 amino acids long. With 3 bases removed from V and 5 bases from J, the gap between germline ends came to 16 bases. Per germline, CDR1 MGHRA and CDR2 YSYEKL.

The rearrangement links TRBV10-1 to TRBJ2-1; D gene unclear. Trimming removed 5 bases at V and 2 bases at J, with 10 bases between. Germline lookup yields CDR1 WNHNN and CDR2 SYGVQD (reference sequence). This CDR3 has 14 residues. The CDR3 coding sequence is TGCGCCAGCAGTATAGATTTACCCTACAATGAGCAGTTCTTC. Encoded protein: CASSIDLPYNEQFF.

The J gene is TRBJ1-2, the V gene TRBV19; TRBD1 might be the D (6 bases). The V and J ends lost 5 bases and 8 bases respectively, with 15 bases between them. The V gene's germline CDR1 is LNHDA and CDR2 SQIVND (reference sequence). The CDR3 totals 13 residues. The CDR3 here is CASSFLSGDGYTF. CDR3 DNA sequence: TGTGCCAGTAGTTTCCTCTCAGGGGACGGCTACACCTTC.

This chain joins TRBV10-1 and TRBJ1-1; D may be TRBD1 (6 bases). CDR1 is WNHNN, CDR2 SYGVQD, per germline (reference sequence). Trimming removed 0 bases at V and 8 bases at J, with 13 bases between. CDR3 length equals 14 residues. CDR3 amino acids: CASSESSSGTEAFF. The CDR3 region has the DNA TGCGCCAGCAGTGAGTCTTCCTCCGGGACAGAAGCTTTCTTT.

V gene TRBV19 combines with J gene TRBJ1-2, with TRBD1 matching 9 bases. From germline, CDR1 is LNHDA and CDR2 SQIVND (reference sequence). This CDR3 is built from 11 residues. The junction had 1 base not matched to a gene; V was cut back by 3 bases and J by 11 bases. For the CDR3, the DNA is TGTGCCAGTAGTATGGGGACAGGGTACACCTTC. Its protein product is CASSMGTGYTF. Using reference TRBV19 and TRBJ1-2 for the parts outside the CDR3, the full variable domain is DGGITQSPKYLFRKEGQNVTLSCEQNLNHDAMYWYRQDPGQGLRLIYYSQIVNDFQKGDIAEGYSVSREKKESFPLTVTSAQKNPTAFYLCASSMGTGYTFGSGTRLTVV.

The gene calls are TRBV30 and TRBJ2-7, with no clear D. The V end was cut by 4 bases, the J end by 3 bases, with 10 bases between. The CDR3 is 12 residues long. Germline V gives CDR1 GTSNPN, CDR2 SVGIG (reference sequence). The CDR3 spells CAWTTTLYEQYF. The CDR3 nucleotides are TGTGCCTGGACAACTACCCTCTACGAGCAGTACTTC. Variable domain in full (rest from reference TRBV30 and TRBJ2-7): SQTIHQWPATLVQPVGSPLSLECTVEGTSNPNLYWYRQAAGRGLQLLFYSVGIGQISSEVPQNLSASRPQDRQFILSSKKLLLSDSGFYLCAWTTTLYEQYFGPGTRLTVT.

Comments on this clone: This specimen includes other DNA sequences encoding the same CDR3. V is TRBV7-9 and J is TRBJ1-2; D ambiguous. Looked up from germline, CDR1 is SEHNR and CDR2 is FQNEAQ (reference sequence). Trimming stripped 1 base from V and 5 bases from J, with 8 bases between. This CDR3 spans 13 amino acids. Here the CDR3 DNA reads TGTGCCAGCAGCTTAGACAGCCTTTATGGCTACACCTTC. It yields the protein CASSLDSLYGYTF.

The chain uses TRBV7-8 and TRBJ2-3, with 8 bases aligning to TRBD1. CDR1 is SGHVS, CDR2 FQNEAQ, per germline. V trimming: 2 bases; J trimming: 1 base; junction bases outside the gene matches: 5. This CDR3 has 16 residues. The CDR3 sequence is CASSLPPGGGTDTQYF. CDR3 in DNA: TGTGCCAGCAGCTTACCACCAGGGGGCGGCACAGATACGCAGTATTTT.

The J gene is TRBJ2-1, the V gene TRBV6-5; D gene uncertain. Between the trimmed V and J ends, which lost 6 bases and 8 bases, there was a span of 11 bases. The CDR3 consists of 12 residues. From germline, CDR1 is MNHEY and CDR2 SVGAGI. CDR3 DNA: TGTGCCAGCAGCCATAGTATCCATGAGCAGTTCTTC. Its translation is CASSHSIHEQFF.

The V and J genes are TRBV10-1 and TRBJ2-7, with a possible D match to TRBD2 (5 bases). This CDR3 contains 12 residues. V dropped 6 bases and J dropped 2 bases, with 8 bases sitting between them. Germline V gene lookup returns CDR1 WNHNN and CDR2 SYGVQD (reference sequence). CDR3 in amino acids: CASSAGPYEQYF. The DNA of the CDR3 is TGCGCCAGCAGCGCGGGTCCCTACGAGCAGTACTTC.

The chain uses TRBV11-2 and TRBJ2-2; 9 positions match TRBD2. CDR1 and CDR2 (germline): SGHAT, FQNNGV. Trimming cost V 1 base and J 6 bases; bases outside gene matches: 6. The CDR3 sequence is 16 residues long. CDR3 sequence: CASSLGPVAGAGELFF. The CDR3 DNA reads TGTGCCAGCAGCTTAGGTCCAGTAGCGGGGGCCGGGGAGCTGTTTTTT. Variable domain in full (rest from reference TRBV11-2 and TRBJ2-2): EAGVAQSPRYKIIEKRQSVAFWCNPISGHATLYWYQQILGQGPKLLIQFQNNGVVDDSQLPKDRFSAERLKGVDSTLKIQPAKLEDSAVYLCASSLGPVAGAGELFFGEGSRLTVL.

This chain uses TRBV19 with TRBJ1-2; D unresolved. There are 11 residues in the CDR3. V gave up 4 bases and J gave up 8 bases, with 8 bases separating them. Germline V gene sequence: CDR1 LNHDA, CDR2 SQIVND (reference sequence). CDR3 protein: CASSRGKGYTF. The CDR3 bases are TGTGCCAGTAGTAGAGGGAAGGGCTACACCTTC.

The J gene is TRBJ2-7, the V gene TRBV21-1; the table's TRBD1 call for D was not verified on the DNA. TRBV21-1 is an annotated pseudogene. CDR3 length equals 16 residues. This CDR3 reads CASSPLPGYPSYEQYF. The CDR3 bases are TGTGCCAGCAGCCCTCTACCAGGTTATCCATCCTACGAGCAGTACTTC.

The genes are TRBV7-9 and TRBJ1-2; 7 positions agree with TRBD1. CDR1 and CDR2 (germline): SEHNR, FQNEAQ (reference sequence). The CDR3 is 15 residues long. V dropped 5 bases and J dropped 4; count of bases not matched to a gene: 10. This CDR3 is CASSQGQSHFYGYTF. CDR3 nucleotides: TGTGCCAGCAGCCAGGGACAGAGTCACTTCTATGGCTACACCTTC. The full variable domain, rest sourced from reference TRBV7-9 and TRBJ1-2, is DTGVSQNPRHKITKRGQNVTFRCDPISEHNRLYWYRQTLGQGPEFLTYFQNEAQLEKSRLLSDRFSAERPKGSFSTLEIQRTEQGDSAMYLCASSQGQSHFYGYTFGSGTRLTVV.

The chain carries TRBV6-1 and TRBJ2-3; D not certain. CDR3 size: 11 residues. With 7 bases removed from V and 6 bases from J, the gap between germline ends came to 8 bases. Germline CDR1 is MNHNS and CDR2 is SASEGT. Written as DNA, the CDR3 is TGTGCCAGCATGGTCCAGGATACGCAGTATTTT. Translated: CASMVQDTQYF.

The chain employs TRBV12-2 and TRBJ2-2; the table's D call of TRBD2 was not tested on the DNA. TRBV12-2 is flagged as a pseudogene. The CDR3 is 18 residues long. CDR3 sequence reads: CASRNPGLAGRVTGELFF. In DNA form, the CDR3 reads TGTGCAAGTCGAAATCCGGGACTAGCGGGGAGAGTCACCGGGGAGCTGTTTTTT.